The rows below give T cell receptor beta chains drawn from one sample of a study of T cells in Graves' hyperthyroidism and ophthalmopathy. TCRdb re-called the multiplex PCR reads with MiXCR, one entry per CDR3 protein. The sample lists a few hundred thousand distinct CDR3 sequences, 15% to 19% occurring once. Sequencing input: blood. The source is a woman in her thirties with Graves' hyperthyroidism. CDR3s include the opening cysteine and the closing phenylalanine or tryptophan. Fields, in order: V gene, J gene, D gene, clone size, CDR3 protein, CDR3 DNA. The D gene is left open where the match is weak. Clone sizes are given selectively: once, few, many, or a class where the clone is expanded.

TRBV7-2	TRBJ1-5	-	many	CASSSGLGTYSNQPQHF	TGTGCCAGCAGCTCGGGACTGGGCACCTATAGCAATCAGCCCCAGCATTTT
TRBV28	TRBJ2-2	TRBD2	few	CASSLYGGRGTGELFF	TGTGCCAGCAGTTTATATGGCGGGAGAGGAACCGGGGAGCTGTTTTTT
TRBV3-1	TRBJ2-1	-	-	CASSQEALQNNEQFF	TGTGCCAGCAGCCAAGAGGCACTACAAAACAATGAGCAGTTCTTC
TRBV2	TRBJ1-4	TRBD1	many	CASSEGQGEEKLFF	TGTGCCAGCAGTGAAGGGCAGGGGGAGGAAAAACTGTTTTTT
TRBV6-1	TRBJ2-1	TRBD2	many	CASSRGTSGGNEQFF	TGTGCCAGCAGTCGTGGGACTAGCGGGGGCAATGAGCAGTTCTTC
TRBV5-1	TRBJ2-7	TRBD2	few	CASSPREREVFDEQYF	TGCGCCAGCAGCCCACGGGAGCGGGAGGTTTTCGACGAGCAGTACTTC
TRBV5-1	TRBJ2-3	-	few	CASRRGGAITDTQYF	TGCGCCAGCAGGCGCGGAGGGGCAATCACAGATACGCAGTATTTT
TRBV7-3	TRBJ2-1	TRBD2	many	CASSLTSGTQFF	TGTGCCAGCAGCCTTACTAGCGGGACCCAGTTCTTC
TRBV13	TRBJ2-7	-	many	CASSFRVPGERRGEQYF	TGTGCCAGCAGCTTCAGAGTTCCTGGGGAGAGACGGGGCGAGCAGTACTTC
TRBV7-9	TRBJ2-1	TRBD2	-	CASSQGLAGRVF	TGTGCCAGCAGCCAGGGACTAGCGGGGCGGGTCTTC
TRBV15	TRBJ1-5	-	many	CATSRDQGNQPQHF	TGTGCCACCAGCAGAGATCAAGGGAACCAGCCCCAGCATTTT
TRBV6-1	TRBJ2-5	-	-	CASNPKTEYQETQYF	TGTGCCAGCAACCCTAAGACTGAGTACCAAGAGACCCAGTACTTC
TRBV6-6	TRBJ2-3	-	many	CASSYLGTDTQYF	TGTGCCAGCAGTTACTTAGGCACAGATACGCAGTATTTT
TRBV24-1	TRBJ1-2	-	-	CAAGTNYGYTF	TGTGCCGCAGGCACTAACTATGGCTACACCTTC
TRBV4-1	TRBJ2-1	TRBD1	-	CASSLRTGLGEQFF	TGCGCCAGCAGCCTCCGGACAGGGTTGGGTGAGCAGTTCTTC
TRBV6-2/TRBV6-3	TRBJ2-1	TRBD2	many	CASSYDFGRGDGGNEQFF	TGTGCCAGCAGTTACGATTTTGGCCGGGGGGACGGAGGGAATGAGCAGTTCTTC
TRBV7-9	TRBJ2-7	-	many	CASSSNGETYEQYF	TGTGCCAGCAGCTCTAATGGCGAAACCTACGAGCAGTACTTC
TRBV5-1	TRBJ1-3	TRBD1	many	CASSGGQASGNTIYF	TGCGCCAGCAGCGGGGGACAGGCGTCTGGAAACACCATATATTTT
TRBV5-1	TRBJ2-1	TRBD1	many	CASSRGQGVDEQFF	TGCGCCAGCAGCCGCGGACAGGGGGTTGATGAGCAGTTCTTC
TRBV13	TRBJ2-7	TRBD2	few	CASSLGLAGGNYEQYF	TGTGCCAGCAGCTTAGGGTTAGCGGGAGGGAACTACGAGCAGTACTTC
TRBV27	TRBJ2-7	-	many	CASSGGVSSYEQYF	TGTGCCAGCAGCGGTGGGGTGAGCTCCTACGAGCAGTACTTC
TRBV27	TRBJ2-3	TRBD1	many	CASSLPTGTGPTDTQYF	TGTGCCAGCAGTTTGCCAACCGGGACAGGACCCACAGATACGCAGTATTTT
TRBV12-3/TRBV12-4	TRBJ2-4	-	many	CASSPEDRTKNIQYF	TGTGCCAGCAGTCCAGAAGACAGGACCAAAAACATTCAGTACTTC
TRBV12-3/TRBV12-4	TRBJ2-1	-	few	CASSRHFSSYNEQFF	TGTGCCAGCAGCCGACACTTCTCATCCTACAATGAGCAGTTCTTC
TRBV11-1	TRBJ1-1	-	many	CASSLALSRTEAFF	TGTGCCAGCAGCTTAGCCCTCTCACGCACTGAAGCTTTCTTT
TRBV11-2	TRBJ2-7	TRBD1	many	CASSRDRGHEQYF	TGTGCCAGCAGCCGGGACAGGGGCCACGAGCAGTACTTC
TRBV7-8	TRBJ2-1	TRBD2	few	CASNPFTREGNNEQFF	TGTGCCAGCAACCCCTTTACGCGGGAGGGGAACAATGAGCAGTTCTTC
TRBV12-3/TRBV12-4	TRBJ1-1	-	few	CASRYDSEAFF	TGTGCCAGCAGATATGACAGTGAAGCTTTCTTT
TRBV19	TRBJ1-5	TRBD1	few	CASGRQGPQIYSNQPQHF	TGTGCCAGTGGGAGACAGGGGCCTCAGATCTATAGCAATCAGCCCCAGCATTTT
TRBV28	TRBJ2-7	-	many	CASKPVLWDDYEQYF	TGTGCCAGCAAGCCGGTTTTATGGGACGACTACGAGCAGTACTTC
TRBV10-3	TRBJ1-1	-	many	CATGRNNTEAFF	TGTGCCACCGGGAGGAATAACACTGAAGCTTTCTTT
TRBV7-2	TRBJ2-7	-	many	CASSLGPGVHEQYF	TGTGCCAGCAGCTTAGGCCCGGGGGTTCACGAGCAGTACTTC
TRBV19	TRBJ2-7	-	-	CASSLSSVGHYEQYF	TGTGCCAGTAGCCTTTCTAGCGTAGGCCACTACGAGCAGTACTTC
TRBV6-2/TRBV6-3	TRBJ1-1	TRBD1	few	CASSTSRGQGEAFF	TGTGCCAGCAGTACATCCAGGGGGCAAGGTGAAGCTTTCTTT
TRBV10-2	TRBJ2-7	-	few	CASRGSQYEQYF	TGCGCCAGCAGAGGCAGCCAGTACGAGCAGTACTTC
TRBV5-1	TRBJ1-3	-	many	CASRLGSSGNTIYF	TGCGCCAGCCGCCTTGGGAGCTCTGGAAACACCATATATTTT
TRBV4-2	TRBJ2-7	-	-	CASSQDWDSYYEQYF	TGTGCCAGCAGCCAAGATTGGGACTCCTACTACGAGCAGTACTTC
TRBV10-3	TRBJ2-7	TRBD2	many	CAISVKTSGEQYF	TGTGCCATCAGTGTTAAAACTAGCGGCGAGCAGTACTTC